The 11 T cell receptor beta chains presented below share a single source sample, sequenced in a study of cytomegalovirus exposure and HLA in healthy donors. Amplification used 60 Vbeta primers and 13 Jbeta primers. The repertoire was sequenced with immunoSEQ multiplex PCR; TCRdb's copy has only in-frame clones and lacks some. This sample has 80,000 to 100,000 clones, with 70% to 75% found just once. The source material was PBMCs. The source of these receptors is a middle-aged man in good health and CMV-seronegative.

The CDR3 region has the DNA TGTGCCAGCAGTGAAAATGCAGGGTCGGGCGGGGAGCTGTTTTTT. It codes for CASSENAGSGGELFF. The rearrangement joins TRBV6-1 to TRBJ2-2, with a possible D match to TRBD1 (5 bases). Germline V lookup: CDR1 MNHNS, CDR2 SASEGT. Trimming shortened V by 2 bases and J by 7 bases, and 14 bases separated the two germline ends. This CDR3 has 15 residues.

The V gene is TRBV2, the J gene TRBJ1-5; no definite D call. Germline CDR1 reads SNHLY; CDR2 reads FYNNEI. The V gene lost 8 bases and the J gene lost 7 bases, with 15 bases spanning the gap. The length of the CDR3 is 13 residues. In DNA, the CDR3 is TGTGCCAGCCACCTAGCAGCAGGACAGCCCCAGCATTTT. Translation gives CASHLAAGQPQHF.

This chain joins TRBV14 and TRBJ2-5; D call uncertain. Trimming took 4 bases from V and 2 from J, leaving 8 bases between them. The CDR3 spans 13 residues. Germline CDR1 and CDR2: SGHDN and FVKESK. CDR3 DNA sequence: TGTGCCAGCAGCCGTTTTCTGCAAGAGACCCAGTACTTC. Amino acid sequence: CASSRFLQETQYF.

The chain carries TRBV13 and TRBJ2-7, with 10 bases that match TRBD2. This CDR3 is built from 14 residues. Germline V gives CDR1 PRHDT, CDR2 FYEKMQ (reference sequence). J lost 7 bases, V lost 8 bases, and 11 bases had no gene match. CDR3 sequence (DNA): TGTGCCAGCTCGGAGAGCGGGGGGGCGAGGGAGCAGTACTTC. This codes for CASSESGGAREQYF.

This clone was seen only once. The chain links TRBV5-1 to TRBJ2-5; D not resolved. Germline CDR1 SGHRS, CDR2 YFSETQ. Trimming left V 1 base short and J 5 bases short, with 15 bases between. The CDR3 is 15 amino acids. The DNA of the CDR3 is TGCGCCAGCAGCTTGAAAGACTTGTTTGGGGAGACCCAGTACTTC. The encoded protein is CASSLKDLFGETQYF.

The chain is built from TRBV7-2 and TRBJ2-7, with 11 bases matching TRBD2. The V segment lost 6 bases and the J segment 6 bases; nucleotides outside the gene matches: 10. This CDR3 spans 15 amino acids. The germline CDR1 and CDR2 sequences are SGHTA and FQGNSA. CDR3 residues: CASRARGLAGFEQYF. The CDR3 nucleotides are TGTGCCAGCAGGGCGCGAGGACTAGCGGGTTTCGAGCAGTACTTC.

The J gene is TRBJ2-3, the V gene TRBV18; TRBD2 agrees at 9 bases. The V segment lost 3 bases and the J segment 2 bases; nucleotides outside the gene matches: 12. Germline CDR1 is KGHSH and CDR2 is LQKENI. This CDR3 contains 18 residues. The CDR3 region has the DNA TGTGCCAGCTCACCTTGGATCAGCGGGGGGACCGACACAGATACGCAGTATTTT. Protein product: CASSPWISGGTDTDTQYF.

The rearrangement joins TRBV5-4 to TRBJ2-7, with TRBD2 matching over 14 bases. This CDR3 has 13 amino acids. In germline, CDR1 is SGHNT, CDR2 YYREEE (reference sequence). J gave up 9 bases and V 3 bases, and 2 bases lay outside the gene matches. CDR3 amino acids: CASSYGLAGGQYF. Written as DNA, the CDR3 is TGTGCCAGCAGCTACGGACTAGCGGGGGGGCAGTACTTC.

V and J are TRBV6-1 and TRBJ1-6; a possible D gene is TRBD1 (6 bases). Germline values: CDR1 MNHNS, CDR2 SASEGT. Between the trimmed V and J ends, which lost 7 bases and 6 bases, there was a span of 13 bases. This CDR3 comprises 14 residues. This CDR3 reads CASILDSSNSPLHF. The CDR3 region has the DNA TGTGCCAGCATATTGGACAGTTCTAATTCACCCCTCCACTTT.

The J gene is TRBJ2-3, the V gene TRBV7-2; perhaps TRBD2 as D (5 bases). The CDR3 runs 18 residues. The germline V gene encodes CDR1 SGHTA and CDR2 FQGNSA. V was trimmed by 0 bases and J by 2 bases, leaving 18 bases between them. For the CDR3, the DNA is TGTGCCAGCAGCTTAGCCCTCTCACTAGAGGGCCTCACAGATACGCAGTATTTT. Its translation is CASSLALSLEGLTDTQYF.

V and J are TRBV11-2 and TRBJ2-1; 9 bases align to TRBD2. J was trimmed by 2 bases and V by 1 base; bases with no gene match: 0. This CDR3 is built from 15 residues. Germline loops: CDR1 SGHAT, CDR2 FQNNGV. CDR3 sequence: CASSLGGGAYNEQFF. CDR3 sequence (DNA): TGTGCCAGCAGCTTAGGCGGGGGGGCCTACAATGAGCAGTTCTTC.